The subject of this entry is one T cell receptor beta chain. Its antigen remains unknown. One end of the junction is discordant with germline, which a read error may explain. Splitting the CD4+ cells yielded a CD45RA+ naive subset and a CD45RA-negative memory subset. The data belong to a study of shared clonotypes between healthy human individuals. Study-level points and caveats: Owing to a small donor count, the genetic and exposure-history diversity represented was limited. Among the subsets, naive ones generally showed larger estimated richness than memory ones.

Germline V lookup: CDR1 MNHNS, CDR2 SASEGT. The length of the CDR3 is 11 residues. Generated by immunoSEQ multiplex PCR, the TCRdb table keeps only in-frame clones and is missing some. The sample has 2.3 million or so clones, roughly 93% seen once. The TCR sequence derives from a man between 18 and 35 years old in good health. Some clones in this sample may be carry-over from other donors' samples. The chain employs TRBV6-1 and TRBJ1-2, with D tentatively TRBD1 (6 bases). Sequencing was done on a sample of naive CD4+ T cells from PBMCs. Subset described: CD45RA+ positively selected. As DNA, the CDR3 is TGTGCCAGCAGTGAATATGTCGGGGGGCCCTTC. Amino acids: CASSEYVGGPF.